This T cell receptor (beta chain) was identified during a study of graft-versus-host responses after intestinal transplantation. About the study: Grafts that recipients had were multivisceral, liver-intestinal, or isolated intestinal transplants. All of the recipients had induction that used anti-thymocyte globulin, then tacrolimus and steroids for around 3 years. Study-level points and caveats: Peak circulating GvH clone levels tracked with early post-transplant HvG declines. Allografts from individuals with graft-donor T cell macrochimerism displayed high graft-versus-host to host-versus-graft clonal ratios.

The table came from immunoSEQ multiplex PCR; TCRdb's copy has only in-frame clones and leaves some out. The sample holds around 71,000 clones; more than 90% are singletons and the top ten take around 7%. In regard to this clone: Its antigen is not identified.

V lost 7 bases, J lost 7 bases, and 7 bases stayed unmatched. The CDR3 has 13 amino acids. Germline V gene data show CDR1 as WNHNN and CDR2 as SYGVQD (reference sequence). The chain uses TRBV10-1 and TRBJ2-1; 7 nucleotides match TRBD1. Here the sequenced sample was bone marrow, taken approximately 700 days after intestinal transplantation. The receptor was derived from a human patient who received an intestinal transplant, so some T cells may come from the graft donor. CDR3 DNA: TGCGCCAGCAACAATCTACAGGGGAATGAGCAGTTCTTC. Its protein product is CASNNLQGNEQFF.